The 29 T cell receptor beta chains below were found in one sample sequenced in a study of T-cell memory formation after mild COVID-19. TCRdb used MiXCR to reprocess the 5' RACE reads, holding one entry per CDR3 protein. The profile covers 470,000 or so distinct CDR3 sequences, with 20% appearing a single time and more than 8% taken by the ten largest. Sequencing was carried out using PBMCs or a T cell subset sorted from them (not recorded which). The source of these receptors is an adult woman who had mild COVID-19 (a few samples of this study predate the infection). Cell type and time point are not known.

This clonotype was counted only a few times. This chain links TRBV6-2 or TRBV6-3 with TRBJ1-2, with no clear D. With 6 bases removed from V and 4 bases from J, the gap between germline ends came to 12 bases. The CDR3 sequence is 13 residues long. Germline V gives CDR1 MNHEY, CDR2 SVGEGT. CDR3 in DNA: TGTGCCAGCAGATCCGACGCAAGCTATGGCTACACCTTC. Amino acid sequence: CASRSDASYGYTF.

In DNA form, the CDR3 reads TGTGCCAGCAGCTTAGCCGGGACAGGGGAAGGGCGCTACACCTTC. Its protein product is CASSLAGTGEGRYTF. The chain couples TRBV7-9 to TRBJ1-2; 10 bases are shared with TRBD1. Germline V lookup: CDR1 SEHNR, CDR2 FQNEAQ (reference sequence). CDR3 size: 15 residues. Losses at the gene ends were 0 bases for V and 9 bases for J; bases not matched to a gene: 7.

This clonotype was seen only a few times. Here the CDR3 reads CASSYSWGPAGNTIYF. The CDR3 DNA sequence: TGTGCCAGCAGTTACTCCTGGGGGCCGGCTGGAAACACCATATATTTT. The chain couples TRBV6-6 to TRBJ1-3, with D maybe TRBD1 (6 bases). Germline lookup yields CDR1 MNHNY and CDR2 SVGAGI (reference sequence). V was trimmed by 0 bases and J by 2 bases, leaving 11 bases between them. CDR3 length: 16 residues.

There are many counts of this clonotype. This chain links TRBV6-2 or TRBV6-3 with TRBJ1-2, with D possibly being TRBD1 (5 bases). V was trimmed by 3 bases and J by 2 bases, leaving 10 bases between them. The CDR3 loop spans 14 amino acids. CDR1 and CDR2 from the germline V gene are MNHEY and SVGEGT. The CDR3 is CASSYRDGNYGYTF. The CDR3 DNA is TGTGCCAGCAGTTATCGGGACGGAAACTATGGCTACACCTTC.

V is TRBV7-9 and J is TRBJ2-7; 7 positions match TRBD1. Germline V gene data show CDR1 as SEHNR and CDR2 as FQNEAQ (reference sequence). V dropped 5 bases and J dropped 2; count of bases not matched to a gene: 6. There are 14 residues in the CDR3. CDR3 in DNA: TGTGCCAGCAGCAGGGGACAGACACCCTACGAGCAGTACTTC. This translates into CASSRGQTPYEQYF.

V gene TRBV25-1 combines with J gene TRBJ2-1; D remains ambiguous. V was cut by 1 base and J by 10 bases, with 11 bases left in between. The CDR3 is 13 residues long. Germline CDR1 MGHDK, CDR2 SYGVNS. CDR3 coding DNA: TGTGCCAGCAGTGAATCAAACTCGGCCGAGCAGTTCTTC. Its protein product is CASSESNSAEQFF.

This clonotype was picked up many times. The chain recombines TRBV5-1 with TRBJ2-2; maybe TRBD2 (5 bases). Trimming cost V 4 bases and J 4 bases, with 14 bases left between them. Germline V gives CDR1 SGHRS, CDR2 YFSETQ. CDR3 length: 15 amino acids. CDR3 nucleotide sequence: TGCGCCAGCAGCCCCCTTGGGAGTTCCACCGGGGAGCTGTTTTTT. Its translation is CASSPLGSSTGELFF.

This clonotype was counted between two and nine times. V and J are TRBV5-1 and TRBJ2-1, with a tentative D call TRBD2 (6 bases). Trimming cost V 2 bases and J 7 bases, with 13 bases left between them. This CDR3 has 14 residues. Germline V gene sequence: CDR1 SGHRS, CDR2 YFSETQ. CDR3 protein: CASSLAAGRNEQFF. The CDR3 DNA follows: TGCGCCAGCAGCTTAGCCGCGGGAAGGAATGAGCAGTTCTTC.

This chain joins TRBV18 and TRBJ2-6; TRBD2 is a possible D gene (6 bases). The CDR3 extends over 16 amino acids. Looked up from germline, CDR1 is KGHSH and CDR2 is LQKENI. V gave up 6 bases and J gave up 2 bases, with 14 bases separating them. CDR3 amino acids: CASSSTAGTGANVLTF. For the CDR3, the DNA is TGTGCCAGCTCTTCCACCGCGGGGACTGGGGCCAACGTCCTGACTTTC.

This clonotype has just a few counts. This chain uses TRBV3-1 with TRBJ1-1; no clear D. Germline values: CDR1 LGHDT, CDR2 YNNKEL (reference sequence). This CDR3 contains 12 residues. The V and J ends lost 3 bases and 1 base respectively, with 3 bases between them. Here the CDR3 DNA reads TGTGCCAGCAGCCACGGGAACACTGAAGCTTTCTTT. Amino acid sequence: CASSHGNTEAFF.

This clonotype was seen a handful of times. This rearrangement joins TRBV20-1 to TRBJ1-1; the match to TRBD1 covers 7 bases. Germline values: CDR1 DFQATT, CDR2 SNEGSKA (reference sequence). V shed 2 bases and J 1 base; nucleotides not matched to a gene: 1. The length of the CDR3 is 13 residues. The CDR3 sequence is CSARQGGNTEAFF. As DNA, the CDR3 is TGCAGTGCTAGACAGGGGGGGAACACTGAAGCTTTCTTT.

This clonotype was counted between two and nine times. This chain connects TRBV4-2 to TRBJ2-7, with D perhaps TRBD1 (6 bases). There are 16 residues in the CDR3. Germline CDR1 and CDR2: LGHNA and YNFKEQ. V lost 0 bases, J lost 2 bases, and 14 bases lay in between. For the CDR3, the DNA is TGTGCCAGCAGCCAAGATTTTTCGGGGACACCCTACGAGCAGTACTTC. It encodes CASSQDFSGTPYEQYF.

This clonotype was counted a few times. V is TRBV20-1 and J is TRBJ2-7; weak D call: TRBD1 (6 bases). Between the trimmed V and J ends, which lost 1 base and 2 bases, there was a span of 15 bases. The CDR3 contains 15 residues. The germline V gene has CDR1 DFQATT and CDR2 SNEGSKA (reference sequence). The CDR3 nucleotides are TGCAGTGCTAGAGTGGACAGCCTTGCGACCTACGAGCAGTACTTC. It is translated as CSARVDSLATYEQYF.

V and J are TRBV2 and TRBJ2-4; D is unclear. CDR3 length: 13 amino acids. Germline assignment: CDR1 SNHLY and CDR2 FYNNEI. Trimming took off 6 bases at V and 5 bases at J, with 11 bases between the two ends. The CDR3 spells CASSLMAENIQYF. The CDR3 nucleotides read TGTGCCAGCAGCCTCATGGCAGAAAACATTCAGTACTTC.

This chain links TRBV27 with TRBJ1-2, with D maybe TRBD1 (6 bases). Between the trimmed V and J ends, which lost 5 bases and 5 bases, there was a span of 15 bases. CDR3 length: 14 residues. CDR1 is MNHEY, CDR2 SMNVEV, per germline (reference sequence). The CDR3 here is CASSLRQETYGYTF. The CDR3 DNA reads as TGTGCCAGCAGTCTTAGACAGGAGACATATGGCTACACCTTC.

This clonotype was seen a few times. The V and J genes are TRBV20-1 and TRBJ1-1; perhaps TRBD1 as D (6 bases). CDR1 DFQATT and CDR2 SNEGSKA come from the germline V gene (reference sequence). The CDR3 is made up of 15 amino acids. Trimming shortened V by 0 bases and J by 1 base, and 12 bases separated the two germline ends. The CDR3 reads CSARDATRGNTEAFF. In DNA, the CDR3 is TGCAGTGCTAGAGATGCGACCAGGGGGAACACTGAAGCTTTCTTT.

This clonotype was seen a few times. The V call is TRBV12-3 or TRBV12-4, the J call TRBJ2-5; TRBD2 matches 13 bases. This CDR3 spans 16 amino acids. V dropped 6 bases and J dropped 5; count of bases not matched to a gene: 9. The CDR3, as DNA: TGTGCCAGCAGCCCACCGGGACTAGCGGGGAGGGAGACCCAGTACTTC. Its protein is CASSPPGLAGRETQYF.

The chain employs TRBV6-4 and TRBJ2-7, with D possibly being TRBD2 (6 bases). Trimming took off 8 bases at V and 3 bases at J, with 17 bases between the two ends. The germline V gene encodes CDR1 MRHNA and CDR2 SNTAGT. This CDR3 region has 14 residues. CDR3 amino acids: CASYPSGAHYEQYF. The CDR3 nucleotides read TGTGCCAGCTACCCGTCGGGAGCCCACTACGAGCAGTACTTC.

In its sample, this clonotype was seen a few times. The chain employs TRBV20-1 and TRBJ2-4, with TRBD2 as a possible D gene (6 bases). CDR3 size: 16 residues. Trimming took 0 bases from V and 0 from J, leaving 12 bases between them. Germline V gene sequence: CDR1 DFQATT, CDR2 SNEGSKA (reference sequence). CDR3 DNA sequence: TGCAGTGCTAGAGATCGGGGGACCCTAGCCAAAAACATTCAGTACTTC. This encodes CSARDRGTLAKNIQYF.

This clonotype was seen a handful of times. The rearrangement joins TRBV6-5 to TRBJ1-5; no clear D gene. The V end lost 8 bases, the J end lost 3 bases, and 11 bases lay between the germline ends. Germline-derived CDR1 and CDR2 are MNHEY and SVGAGI. This CDR3 contains 13 residues. The CDR3 nucleotides read TGTGCCAGCTCCGGGAGGGTCAATCAGCCCCAGCATTTT. Translating it yields CASSGRVNQPQHF.

The chain couples TRBV4-1 to TRBJ1-2; no definite D call. V lost 1 base and J lost 3, with 12 bases in between. The CDR3 is 15 amino acids. Germline CDR1 reads MGHRA; CDR2 reads YSYEKL. The CDR3 bases are TGCGCCAGCAGCCAAGTTCCGGGTTTGGACTATGGCTACACCTTC. As protein: CASSQVPGLDYGYTF.

This clonotype was picked up a small number of times. The V gene is TRBV6-5, the J gene TRBJ2-1; tentative D call: TRBD2 (6 bases). V lost 2 bases, J lost 2 bases, and 10 bases lay in between. Germline lookup yields CDR1 MNHEY and CDR2 SVGAGI. This CDR3 contains 15 residues. For the CDR3, the DNA is TGTGCCAGCAGTTACGTCGGAGGGCCCTACAATGAGCAGTTCTTC. The encoded protein is CASSYVGGPYNEQFF.

The chain couples TRBV9 to TRBJ2-6; 13 bases map to TRBD2. Germline CDR1 and CDR2: SGDLS and YYNGEE. This CDR3 comprises 19 residues. Trimming cost V 1 base and J 0 bases; bases outside gene matches: 4. The CDR3 protein is CASSVTRTSGGSGANVLTF. CDR3 nucleotides: TGTGCCAGCAGCGTAACCAGGACTAGCGGGGGCTCTGGGGCCAACGTCCTGACTTTC.

The chain joins TRBV30 to TRBJ1-2, with D possibly matching TRBD1 (5 bases). The CDR3 is 16 amino acids. Germline V gene lookup returns CDR1 GTSNPN and CDR2 SVGIG (reference sequence). V lost 2 bases and J lost 4, with 20 bases in between. CDR3 amino acids: CAWSRLGGHRVYGYTF. The CDR3 region has the DNA TGTGCCTGGAGTCGTCTGGGAGGACACCGAGTCTATGGCTACACCTTC. The full variable domain, rest sourced from reference TRBV30 and TRBJ1-2, is SQTIHQWPATLVQPVGSPLSLECTVEGTSNPNLYWYRQAAGRGLQLLFYSVGIGQISSEVPQNLSASRPQDRQFILSSKKLLLSDSGFYLCAWSRLGGHRVYGYTFGSGTRLTVV.

This clonotype was observed a handful of times. This chain connects TRBV19 to TRBJ2-1, with 7 bases matching TRBD2. The CDR3 length is 14 residues. The germline CDR1 and CDR2 sequences are LNHDA and SQIVND (reference sequence). V trimming: 3 bases; J trimming: 9 bases; junction bases outside the gene matches: 8. This CDR3 is CASSISAGVGEQFF. The DNA of the CDR3 is TGTGCCAGTAGTATTTCGGCGGGAGTAGGTGAGCAGTTCTTC.

The chain is built from TRBV10-3 and TRBJ2-7, with 9 bases fitting TRBD2. The trim removed 4 bases at V and 3 bases at J, leaving 13 bases unmatched. This CDR3 comprises 17 residues. Germline V gives CDR1 ENHRY, CDR2 SYGVKD. CDR3 nucleotides: TGTGCCATCAGTGGACGAGGTAGCGGGAGAGGGGGCTACGAGCAGTACTTC. Its translation: CAISGRGSGRGGYEQYF.

The J gene is TRBJ2-2, the V gene TRBV27; D gene uncertain. Trimming cost V 2 bases and J 1 base, with 14 bases left between them. Germline CDR1 reads MNHEY; CDR2 reads SMNVEV (reference sequence). This CDR3 contains 17 residues. The CDR3 DNA reads TGTGCCAGCAGTTTAATTATGCCCGCTGGGAACACCGGGGAGCTGTTTTTT. It specifies CASSLIMPAGNTGELFF.

This chain joins TRBV6-5 and TRBJ1-6, with D hard to call. Trimming pared 4 bases from V and 7 bases from J, leaving 11 bases between. The germline CDR1 and CDR2 sequences are MNHEY and SVGAGI. This CDR3 is built from 14 residues. This CDR3 reads CASSWEQSNSPLHF. The CDR3 bases are TGTGCCAGCAGTTGGGAGCAGTCGAATTCACCCCTCCACTTT.

This chain joins TRBV6-4 and TRBJ1-1, with TRBD1 as a possible D gene (5 bases). Looked up from germline, CDR1 is MRHNA and CDR2 is SNTAGT. The V end lost 7 bases, the J end lost 6 bases, and 21 bases lay between the germline ends. This CDR3 has 15 amino acids. The CDR3 DNA is TGTGCCAGCAAAGCACAGGAGGAAGGGGCCGCTGAAGCTTTCTTT. Amino acids: CASKAQEEGAAEAFF.